This is a list of T cell receptor beta chains from one sample in a study of T cells in Graves' hyperthyroidism and ophthalmopathy. TCRdb called the multiplex PCR reads again in MiXCR, with one record for every CDR3 protein. The sample contains about 400,000 distinct CDR3 sequences, 12% to 15% of which appear only once. The sequenced sample was blood. These receptors originate from a woman between 18 and 29 years old with Graves' hyperthyroidism. Each CDR3 is given without its conserved first and last residue.

j_call	v_call	cdr3_aa
TRBJ1-2	TRBV27	ASSPTGIGNYGYT
TRBJ2-1	TRBV12-5	ASVSDRGLYNEQF
TRBJ2-2	TRBV29-1	SVPGTDTGELF
TRBJ1-1	TRBV20-1	SANDRRPARTEAF
TRBJ1-2	TRBV7-2	ASSLGARQGASHGYT
TRBJ1-6	TRBV2	ASSEAHQSSYNSPLH
TRBJ2-7	TRBV6-1	ASRGTSGRAHEQY
TRBJ1-2	TRBV7-2	ASSLLNYGYT
TRBJ2-2	TRBV6-1	ASSIFSGELF
TRBJ2-2	TRBV2	ASTWTSGNTGELF
TRBJ2-1	TRBV20-1	SARHPLLAGGTNSYNEQF
TRBJ2-1	TRBV9	ASSARDGVSDEQF
TRBJ2-7	TRBV6-6	ASSYSYGDYEQY
TRBJ2-7	TRBV19	ASTTTAGRVYEQY
TRBJ2-7	TRBV28	ASRRAYEQY
TRBJ1-3	TRBV7-9	ASSLAWGAGNTIY
TRBJ2-7	TRBV20-1	SARETYEQY
TRBJ2-1	TRBV12-3/TRBV12-4	ASIQGLAEANEQF
TRBJ2-1	TRBV4-3	ASSQVPPEASNEQF
TRBJ2-2	TRBV30	AWRTGVWMTGELF
TRBJ1-1	TRBV28	ASSGHRAEGTEAF
TRBJ1-3	TRBV5-1	ASSVGQALPTGNTIY
TRBJ2-3	TRBV12-3/TRBV12-4	ASSLGGQGGFTDTQY
TRBJ1-3	TRBV6-2/TRBV6-3	ASTGSGSGNTIY
TRBJ2-6	TRBV6-2/TRBV6-3	ASNTRQGLTSGANVLT
TRBJ1-2	TRBV6-1	ASSSGGAYGYT
TRBJ1-1	TRBV14	ASSQGHSFPNTEAF
TRBJ2-7	TRBV15	ATSTGHSYEQY
TRBJ2-3	TRBV27	ASSLSRGTTDTQY
TRBJ2-2	TRBV5-1	ASSLMAGRTGELF
TRBJ2-3	TRBV9	ASSPPSGGDATQY
TRBJ1-5	TRBV6-5	ASSYSGHGDQPQH
TRBJ2-1	TRBV10-3	AISDPPNEQF
TRBJ1-5	TRBV28	AGAGQFNQPQH
TRBJ1-2	TRBV2	ASSEGAPAGGYT
TRBJ2-7	TRBV20-1	SARELGLEAGEQY
TRBJ2-1	TRBV4-2	ASSLTLNAAYNEQF
TRBJ1-2	TRBV5-1	ASSSSTRDSVDYGYT
TRBJ1-1	TRBV28	ASSLSSAPEAF
TRBJ2-7	TRBV4-1	ASSQDTRGLYEQY
TRBJ1-2	TRBV15	ATSKAGGEGYT
TRBJ1-1	TRBV6-1	ASGLDSLNTEAF
TRBJ2-7	TRBV28	ASSFSVLAGAEQY
TRBJ2-2	TRBV5-1	ASSLISSGHGNTGELF
TRBJ2-7	TRBV4-2	ASSPHIDGLAGGISSYEQY
TRBJ2-2	TRBV19	ASSSTRVGRGELF
TRBJ2-3	TRBV11-2	ASSLEGGTQY
TRBJ2-1	TRBV11-3	ASSSGQGEANEQF
TRBJ1-6	TRBV5-6	ASSFMIGGARSPLH
TRBJ1-3	TRBV20-1	SATGDDSGNTIY
TRBJ2-3	TRBV7-2	ASSSWAGFETDTQY
TRBJ1-3	TRBV6-2/TRBV6-3	ASSYSLDRVLAGNTIY